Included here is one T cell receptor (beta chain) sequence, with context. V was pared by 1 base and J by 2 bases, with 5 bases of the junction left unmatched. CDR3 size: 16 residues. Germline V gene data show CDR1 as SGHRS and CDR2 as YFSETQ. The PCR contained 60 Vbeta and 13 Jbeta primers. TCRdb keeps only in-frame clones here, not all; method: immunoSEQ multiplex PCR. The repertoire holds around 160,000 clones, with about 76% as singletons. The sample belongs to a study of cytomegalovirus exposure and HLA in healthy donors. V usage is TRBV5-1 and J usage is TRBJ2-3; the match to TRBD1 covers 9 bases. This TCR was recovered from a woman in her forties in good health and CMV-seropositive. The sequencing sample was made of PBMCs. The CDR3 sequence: CASSLRTGDTTDTQYF. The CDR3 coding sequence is TGCGCCAGCAGCTTGCGGACAGGGGACACCACAGATACGCAGTATTTT.